The sequence of this TCR beta chain was determined in a study of OX40 agonist ivuxolimab in advanced cancers. Study in general: Three individuals attained partial responses, comprising one hepatocellular carcinoma case and two cutaneous melanoma cases.

Patients were excluded for autoimmune disease history or systemic immunosuppression. This clone was found once. Germline CDR1 is MNHEY and CDR2 is SMNVEV (reference sequence). This CDR3 spans 13 amino acids. Trimming shortened V by 0 bases and J by 7 bases, and 7 bases separated the two germline ends. Data came from immunoSEQ multiplex PCR; TCRdb stores just in-frame clones and leaves some out. Of just over 90,000 clones listed, approximately 94% are singletons. Specimen: CD4+ or CD8+ T cells sorted from blood, collected in a trial of the OX40 agonist ivuxolimab. This receptor was identified in an adult with an advanced solid tumor such as melanoma, head and neck, liver or kidney cancer. This rearrangement joins TRBV27 to TRBJ1-5, with D tentatively TRBD1 (5 bases). The CDR3 loop is CASSLSGTQPQHF. The DNA of the CDR3 is TGTGCCAGCAGTTTATCAGGGACCCAGCCCCAGCATTTT.